Below are 6 T cell receptor beta chains sequenced from a single sample in a study of shared clonotypes between healthy human individuals. Repertoires were generated with immunoSEQ multiplex PCR, while TCRdb's copy carries only in-frame clones and drops some. Counted here are hundreds of thousands of clones, about 95% occurring once; the ten biggest clones make up over 0.09%. The naive CD8 fraction comprised CD45RO-negative cells positively selected for CCR7 and excluded terminally differentiated effector memory CD45RA+ cells. Sequenced material: naive CD8+ T cells sorted from blood. Every receptor here comes from a woman aged 25 to 39 in good health.

The chain recombines TRBV28 with TRBJ2-7; 10 nucleotides match TRBD2. The V segment lost 3 bases and the J segment 5 bases; nucleotides outside the gene matches: 7. Germline V gene sequence: CDR1 MDHEN, CDR2 SYDVKM. The CDR3 contains 15 residues. The CDR3 coding sequence is TGTGCCAGCAGTTTGTATAGCGGGAGGAGCGACGAGCAGTACTTC. Residues: CASSLYSGRSDEQYF.

CDR3 protein: CASSQAGQGIDTQYF. In DNA, the CDR3 is TGTGCCAGCAGCCAAGCTGGACAGGGGATTGATACGCAGTATTTT. This sequence joins TRBV14 and TRBJ2-3, with 9 bases aligning to TRBD1. The germline V gene has CDR1 SGHDN and CDR2 FVKESK. This CDR3 contains 15 residues. Trimming at V came to 1 base and at J to 6 bases, leaving 5 bases not matched to a gene.

This clone turned up a few times. Other DNA sequences from this sample encode an identical CDR3 as well. This sequence joins TRBV4-2 and TRBJ1-1; D is uncertain. The V end lost 1 base, the J end lost 4 bases, and 1 base lay between the germline ends. Germline V gene lookup returns CDR1 LGHNA and CDR2 YNFKEQ. This CDR3 spans 11 amino acids. The DNA of the CDR3 is TGTGCCAGCAGCCAAGGCACTGAAGCTTTCTTT. Its translation: CASSQGTEAFF.

The J gene is TRBJ2-7, the V gene TRBV28; no clear D. Trimming took 2 bases from V and 3 from J, leaving 26 bases between them. From germline, CDR1 is MDHEN and CDR2 SYDVKM. This CDR3 has 19 amino acids. CDR3 bases: TGTGCCAGCAGTTTAGGATTGTCAGAGCTAGAATGGGCGTACTACGAGCAGTACTTC. Translating it yields CASSLGLSELEWAYYEQYF.

This rearrangement joins TRBV10-3 to TRBJ2-3; 8 nucleotides align to TRBD2. The CDR3 contains 15 residues. The J segment lost 3 bases and the V segment lost 10 bases, leaving 12 bases of the junction unmatched. The germline CDR1 and CDR2 sequences are ENHRY and SYGVKD. CDR3 sequence reads: CATLNRREETDTQYF. CDR3 in DNA: TGTGCCACCCTGAATCGGCGGGAGGAGACAGATACGCAGTATTTT.

The genes are TRBV11-2 and TRBJ2-7, with D perhaps matching TRBD1 or TRBD2 (5 bases each). In germline, CDR1 is SGHAT, CDR2 FQNNGV. This CDR3 has 14 residues. Deletions cut 4 bases from V and 0 bases from J, with 10 bases between. The CDR3 sequence is CASSWAGSSYEQYF. For the CDR3, the DNA is TGTGCCAGCAGCTGGGCAGGGAGCTCCTACGAGCAGTACTTC. The full variable domain, rest sourced from reference TRBV11-2 and TRBJ2-7, is EAGVAQSPRYKIIEKRQSVAFWCNPISGHATLYWYQQILGQGPKLLIQFQNNGVVDDSQLPKDRFSAERLKGVDSTLKIQPAKLEDSAVYLCASSWAGSSYEQYFGPGTRLTVT.